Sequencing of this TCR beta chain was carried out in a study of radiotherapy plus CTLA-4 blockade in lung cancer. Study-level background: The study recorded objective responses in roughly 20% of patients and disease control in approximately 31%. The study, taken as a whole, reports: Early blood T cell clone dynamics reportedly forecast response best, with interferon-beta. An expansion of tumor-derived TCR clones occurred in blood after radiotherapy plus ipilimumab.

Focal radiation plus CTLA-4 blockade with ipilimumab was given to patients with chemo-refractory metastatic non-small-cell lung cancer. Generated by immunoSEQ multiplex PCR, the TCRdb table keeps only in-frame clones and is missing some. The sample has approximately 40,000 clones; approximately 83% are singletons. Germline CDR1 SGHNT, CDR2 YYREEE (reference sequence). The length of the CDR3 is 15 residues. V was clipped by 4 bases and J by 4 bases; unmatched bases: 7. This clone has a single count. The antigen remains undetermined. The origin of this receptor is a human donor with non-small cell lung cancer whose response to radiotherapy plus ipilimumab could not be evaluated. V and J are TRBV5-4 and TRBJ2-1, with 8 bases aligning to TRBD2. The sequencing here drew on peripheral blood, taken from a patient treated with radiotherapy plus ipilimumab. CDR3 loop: CASSLGGGGYNEQFF. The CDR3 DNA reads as TGTGCCAGCAGCCTTGGGGGCGGGGGGTACAATGAGCAGTTCTTC.